This TCR beta chain was captured in a study of technical replicates of blood from a few donors. V dropped 0 bases and J dropped 3 bases, with 13 bases sitting between them. The CDR3 consists of 15 residues. Germline values: CDR1 SGHRS, CDR2 YFSETQ. Profiled with immunoSEQ multiplex PCR; TCRdb holds only in-frame clones, not every one. This sample carries more than 65,000 clones, 95% to 97% of them seen once, and the ten largest clones take around 0.29%. V is TRBV5-1 and J is TRBJ2-7, with D perhaps TRBD1 (5 bases). The sample consisted of T cells isolated from PBMCs. This sequence originates from a human donor in good health. The CDR3 nucleotides are TGCGCCAGCAGCTTGGTTTCAGGGAATCTCTACGAGCAGTACTTC. Protein sequence: CASSLVSGNLYEQYF.